These 26 T cell receptor beta chains were sequenced from one sample in a study of T cell responses to AZD1222 COVID-19 vaccine. Sequenced by immunoSEQ multiplex PCR; TCRdb stores in-frame clones only, minus some. The sample has some 120,000 clones; roughly nine tenths are singletons. This specimen was peripheral blood, taken on day 0 of AZD1222 vaccination. The receptor set was obtained from an adult in good health.

The gene calls are TRBV6-5 and TRBJ1-1; the D is unclear. This CDR3 has 13 amino acids. V lost 5 bases and J 8 bases, leaving 15 bases between the germline ends. From germline, CDR1 is MNHEY and CDR2 SVGAGI. CDR3 in amino acids: CASSPLRQEEAFF. CDR3 sequence (DNA): TGTGCCAGCAGTCCCCTGCGGCAGGAGGAAGCTTTCTTT.

This chain joins TRBV27 and TRBJ2-3; 7 bases are a match to TRBD1. V shed 5 bases, J shed 3 bases, and the junction held 5 bases outside the gene matches. Germline CDR1 reads MNHEY; CDR2 reads SMNVEV (reference sequence). The CDR3 consists of 14 residues. CDR3 residues: CASSRDRATDTQYF. In DNA, the CDR3 is TGTGCCAGCAGTCGAGACAGGGCGACAGATACGCAGTATTTT.

This clone appeared many times. V is TRBV4-2 and J is TRBJ1-2; D is unclear. The CDR3 spans 16 residues. The V end lost 2 bases, the J end lost 1 base, and 14 bases lay between the germline ends. Per the germline V gene, CDR1 is LGHNA and CDR2 is YNFKEQ. DNA of the CDR3: TGTGCCAGCAGCCAATCCGGCAACAACATTAACTATGGCTACACCTTC. Amino acids: CASSQSGNNINYGYTF.

The chain joins TRBV2 to TRBJ1-2; 12 positions match TRBD1. Germline V gene sequence: CDR1 SNHLY, CDR2 FYNNEI. The CDR3 totals 15 residues. The trim removed 3 bases at V and 7 bases at J, leaving 6 bases unmatched. The CDR3 is CASSDLGQGAGGYTF. In nucleotides, the CDR3 is TGTGCCAGCAGTGATCTGGGACAGGGGGCGGGTGGCTACACCTTC.

V gene TRBV4-2 combines with J gene TRBJ2-3; 12 positions agree with TRBD2. This CDR3 spans 17 amino acids. The V gene's germline CDR1 is LGHNA and CDR2 YNFKEQ. V shed 3 bases, J shed 4 bases, and the junction held 8 bases outside the gene matches. In nucleotides, the CDR3 is TGTGCCAGCAGCCAGGAACTAGCGGGAGGCGGGGCAGATACGCAGTATTTT. This encodes CASSQELAGGGADTQYF.

The rearrangement joins TRBV18 to TRBJ2-7; 7 nucleotides agree with TRBD1. The germline gives CDR1 KGHSH, CDR2 LQKENI. There are 18 residues in the CDR3. V was pared by 1 base and J by 1 base, with 13 bases of the junction left unmatched. As DNA, the CDR3 is TGTGCCAGCTCACCACAGGGGGCCGTTGGGATCCTTTCCTACGAGCAGTACTTC. It encodes CASSPQGAVGILSYEQYF.

The rearrangement uses TRBV25-1 and TRBJ2-1; the D call may be TRBD1 or TRBD2 (6 bases each). V lost 5 bases and J lost 2, with 10 bases in between. Germline V gene lookup returns CDR1 MGHDK and CDR2 SYGVNS. CDR3 length equals 14 residues. The CDR3 nucleotides are TGTGCCAGCAGTAGGGGGGCCGCCTACAATGAGCAGTTCTTC. Amino acid sequence: CASSRGAAYNEQFF.

The chain uses TRBV6-2 or TRBV6-3 and TRBJ1-1; a possible D gene is TRBD1 (5 bases). Germline loops: CDR1 MNHEY, CDR2 SVGEGT. With 2 bases removed from V and 1 base from J, the gap between germline ends came to 11 bases. This CDR3 spans 15 amino acids. The CDR3 here is CASSYAGQKNTEAFF. For the CDR3, the DNA is TGTGCCAGCAGTTACGCAGGGCAGAAGAACACTGAAGCTTTCTTT.

The chain is built from TRBV7-2 and TRBJ2-7, with D tentatively TRBD1 (5 bases). The CDR3 length is 12 residues. The V end lost 5 bases, the J end lost 4 bases, and 9 bases lay between the germline ends. Germline V CDR1 and CDR2: SGHTA, FQGNSA. The CDR3 protein is CASSVTGYEQYF. CDR3 nucleotides: TGTGCCAGCAGCGTAACAGGTTACGAGCAGTACTTC.

V and J are TRBV3-1 (or the pseudogene TRBV3-2) and TRBJ1-2; D is uncertain. CDR1 LGHDT and CDR2 YNNKEL come from the germline V gene (reference sequence). This CDR3 is 15 amino acids long. V was clipped by 0 bases and J by 4 bases, with 12 bases between them. The CDR3 DNA sequence: TGTGCCAGCAGCCAAGATCGAGGGTTTAGCTATGGCTACACCTTC. Protein product: CASSQDRGFSYGYTF.

The chain has TRBV7-9 and TRBJ2-3, with D perhaps TRBD1 or TRBD2 (5 bases each). The ends were cut back, 4 bases at V and 5 bases at J, with 22 bases in the middle. The CDR3 extends over 17 amino acids. Germline CDR1 is SEHNR and CDR2 is FQNEAQ (reference sequence). The CDR3 DNA sequence: TGTGCCAGCAGCTCACGGAAGGGTGGGGCGACTATAGATACGCAGTATTTT. As protein: CASSSRKGGATIDTQYF.

CDR3 sequence reads: CASSNWDRGFHYGYTF. CDR3 bases: TGTGCCAGCAGCAATTGGGACAGGGGCTTTCACTATGGCTACACCTTC. The chain carries TRBV21-1 and TRBJ1-2; TRBD1 was called by the table and not checked on the DNA. TRBV21-1 is reported as a pseudogene. The CDR3 is made up of 16 amino acids.

To note about this clone: Other DNA sequences in this specimen translate into the identical CDR3. This chain connects TRBV18 to TRBJ1-1; D not certain. The CDR3 sequence is 12 residues long. Trimming cost V 2 bases and J 2 bases, with 3 bases left between them. Germline V CDR1 and CDR2: KGHSH, LQKENI. The CDR3 region is CASSPLNTEAFF. DNA of the CDR3: TGTGCCAGCTCACCATTAAACACTGAAGCTTTCTTT.

The gene calls are TRBV2 and TRBJ2-5, with TRBD1 as a possible D gene (5 bases). V dropped 4 bases and J dropped 0 bases, with 9 bases sitting between them. CDR3 length: 14 amino acids. Germline loops: CDR1 SNHLY, CDR2 FYNNEI. This chain's CDR3 is CASSGGRYQETQYF. DNA of the CDR3: TGTGCCAGCAGTGGGGGCAGGTACCAAGAGACCCAGTACTTC. The variable domain in full, completed from reference TRBV2 and TRBJ2-5, reads EPEVTQTPSHQVTQMGQEVILRCVPISNHLYFYWYRQILGQKVEFLVSFYNNEISEKSEIFDDQFSVERPDGSNFTLKIRSTKLEDSAMYFCASSGGRYQETQYFGPGTRLLVL.

V and J are TRBV7-8 and TRBJ1-5; D is uncertain. CDR1 and CDR2 (germline): SGHVS, FQNEAQ. The CDR3 sequence is 17 residues long. Deletions cut 0 bases from V and 0 bases from J, with 12 bases between. The CDR3 DNA sequence: TGTGCCAGCAGCTTAGCGGTGGCAGCTGATAGCAATCAGCCCCAGCATTTT. This codes for CASSLAVAADSNQPQHF. The complete variable domain, with remaining parts taken from reference TRBV7-8 and TRBJ1-5, reads GAGVSQSPRYKVAKRGQDVALRCDPISGHVSLFWYQQALGQGPEFLTYFQNEAQLDKSGLPSDRFFAERPEGSVSTLKIQRTQQEDSAVYLCASSLAVAADSNQPQHFGDGTRLSIL.

The chain has TRBV18 and TRBJ1-5, with a possible D match to TRBD1 (5 bases). Germline CDR1 KGHSH, CDR2 LQKENI. The V end lost 2 bases, the J end lost 5 bases, and 7 bases lay between the germline ends. This CDR3 has 13 amino acids. Here the CDR3 reads CASSPEGHQPQHF. The CDR3 nucleotides read TGTGCCAGCTCACCAGAGGGGCATCAGCCCCAGCATTTT. The full variable domain, in which reference TRBV18 and TRBJ1-5 provide the parts outside the CDR3, is NAGVMQNPRHLVRRRGQEARLRCSPMKGHSHVYWYRQLPEEGLKFMVYLQKENIIDESGMPKERFSAEFPKEGPSILRIQQVVRGDSAAYFCASSPEGHQPQHFGDGTRLSIL.

The chain is built from TRBV9 and TRBJ2-4; 12 bases fit TRBD2. Trimming removed 3 bases from V and 0 bases from J; junction bases left unmatched: 7. The CDR3 is 18 residues long. Germline loops: CDR1 SGDLS, CDR2 YYNGEE. The CDR3 coding sequence is TGTGCCAGCAGCGCCCGACTAGCGGGAGACCTAGCCAAAAACATTCAGTACTTC. Amino acid sequence: CASSARLAGDLAKNIQYF.

This sequence joins TRBV11-3 and TRBJ1-3, with 9 bases aligning to TRBD1. Looked up from germline, CDR1 is SGHNT and CDR2 is YENEEA. The CDR3 is 15 amino acids. The V gene end was trimmed by 5 bases and the J gene end by 4 bases; junction bases not matched to a gene: 6. Written as DNA, the CDR3 is TGTGCCAGCAGCCCGCGGACAGGGGTCGGAAACACCATATATTTT. This translates into CASSPRTGVGNTIYF.

The gene calls are TRBV7-2 and TRBJ2-5; D unresolved. The CDR3 extends over 12 amino acids. CDR1 and CDR2 from the germline V gene are SGHTA and FQGNSA. The V end was cut by 4 bases, the J end by 1 base, with 4 bases between. CDR3 coding DNA: TGTGCCAGCAGCTGGGGCCAAGAGACCCAGTACTTC. It codes for CASSWGQETQYF.

The chain recombines TRBV18 with TRBJ1-5; D remains unclear. The germline CDR1 and CDR2 sequences are KGHSH and LQKENI. The CDR3 spans 14 residues. The germline V and J ends were trimmed by 5 bases and 0 bases, with 8 bases remaining between them. The CDR3 DNA is TGTGCCAGCTCAAAGGAGTATAGCAATCAGCCCCAGCATTTT. It encodes CASSKEYSNQPQHF.

V is TRBV4-3 and J is TRBJ1-5, with TRBD1 as a possible D gene (6 bases). Between the trimmed V and J ends, which lost 5 bases and 2 bases, there was a span of 13 bases. Germline V gene lookup returns CDR1 LGHNA and CDR2 YSLEER. This CDR3 region has 15 residues. Written as DNA, the CDR3 is TGCGCCAGCAGCTTACACAGGGTGGGCAATCAGCCCCAGCATTTT. It translates to CASSLHRVGNQPQHF.

This chain connects TRBV19 to TRBJ1-5; D ambiguous. The V gene's germline CDR1 is LNHDA and CDR2 SQIVND (reference sequence). V shed 8 bases and J shed 0 bases, with 8 bases lying between them. The CDR3 extends over 13 amino acids. The CDR3 DNA reads TGTGCCAGTCGGGGTCTTAGCAATCAGCCCCAGCATTTT. The encoded protein is CASRGLSNQPQHF.

This sequence joins TRBV23-1 and TRBJ2-2; D gene uncertain. TRBV23-1 is classed as an ORF, of uncertain function. Trimming shortened V by 0 bases and J by 0 bases, and 8 bases separated the two germline ends. This CDR3 has 16 residues. CDR3 sequence reads: CASSQSTPPNTGELFF. CDR3 bases: TGCGCCAGCAGTCAATCGACCCCCCCGAACACCGGGGAGCTGTTTTTT.

The chain is built from TRBV5-5 and TRBJ2-4; D is perhaps TRBD2 (5 bases). The germline CDR1 and CDR2 sequences are SGHKS and YYEKEE (reference sequence). This CDR3 is built from 15 residues. The ends were cut back, 3 bases at V and 6 bases at J, with 16 bases in the middle. The CDR3: CASSYGPGGLNIQYF. The DNA of the CDR3 is TGTGCCAGCAGCTACGGCCCCGGCGGACTAAACATTCAGTACTTC.

The rearrangement uses TRBV5-1 and TRBJ2-7, with 9 bases identical to TRBD2. This CDR3 spans 14 amino acids. The germline V gene encodes CDR1 SGHRS and CDR2 YFSETQ. J was trimmed by 4 bases and V by 5 bases; bases with no gene match: 7. CDR3 residues: CASRPTSGRYEQYF. CDR3 sequence (DNA): TGCGCCAGCAGACCCACTAGCGGGCGGTACGAGCAGTACTTC.

The chain combines TRBV5-1 with TRBJ2-1; D is uncertain. This CDR3 is 15 amino acids long. Germline CDR1 reads SGHRS; CDR2 reads YFSETQ. V was trimmed by 0 bases and J by 4 bases, leaving 11 bases between them. The CDR3 spells CASSLDGAVYNEQFF. In DNA form, the CDR3 reads TGCGCCAGCAGCTTGGACGGAGCAGTTTACAATGAGCAGTTCTTC.